The rows below give T cell receptor beta chains drawn from one sample of a study of neurological immune-mediated disorders. TCRdb reprocessed the 5' RACE reads via MiXCR and lists one record per CDR3 protein. This table holds fewer than 45,000 distinct CDR3 sequences, just under 6.5% found once. Material: CD4+ T cells from blood. The receptors come from a woman aged 40 to 50 in good health. CDR3s include the opening cysteine and the closing phenylalanine or tryptophan. D genes are given only for firm matches. A row's size may be missing; if present it is once, few, many or a size class.

d_call: NA; j_call: TRBJ2-1; clone_size: many; v_call: TRBV11-3; cdr3_length: 16; cdr3_nt: TGTGCCAGCAGCTTAGTCCCCAGCGGATATTACAATGAGCAGTTCTTC; cdr3_aa: CASSLVPSGYYNEQFF
d_call: NA; j_call: TRBJ1-1; clone_size: many; v_call: TRBV25-1; cdr3_length: 13; cdr3_nt: TGTGCCAGCAGTGTCGTACCGGGATCTGAAGCTTTCTTT; cdr3_aa: CASSVVPGSEAFF
d_call: NA; j_call: TRBJ2-1; clone_size: many; v_call: TRBV29-1; cdr3_length: 13; cdr3_nt: TGCAGCGTTATGGCACGCCCGAGCAATGAGCAGTTCTTC; cdr3_aa: CSVMARPSNEQFF
d_call: TRBD1; j_call: TRBJ1-2; clone_size: many; v_call: TRBV6-6; cdr3_length: 16; cdr3_nt: TGTGCCAGCAGTTACCTTGTACGACAGGGGGCTAATGGCTACACCTTC; cdr3_aa: CASSYLVRQGANGYTF
d_call: NA; j_call: TRBJ2-7; clone_size: many; v_call: TRBV20-1; cdr3_length: 14; cdr3_nt: TGCAGTGCCCCCCGGTGGGGGGGGCCAGGGGAGCAGTACTTC; cdr3_aa: CSAPRWGGPGEQYF
d_call: NA; j_call: TRBJ1-2; clone_size: many; v_call: TRBV5-1; cdr3_length: 14; cdr3_nt: TGCGCCAGCAGCCGGGGAGGGGACGGCGATGGCTACACCTTC; cdr3_aa: CASSRGGDGDGYTF
d_call: TRBD1; j_call: TRBJ1-3; clone_size: many; v_call: TRBV5-1; cdr3_length: 17; cdr3_nt: TGCGCCAGCAGCTGGGACCTAACAGGGGGCTCTGGAAACACCATATATTTT; cdr3_aa: CASSWDLTGGSGNTIYF
d_call: TRBD1; j_call: TRBJ2-7; clone_size: NA; v_call: TRBV20-1; cdr3_length: 14; cdr3_nt: TGCAGTGCCGACATCCCGGGACAGGGGCTCGAGCAGTACTTC; cdr3_aa: CSADIPGQGLEQYF
d_call: TRBD1; j_call: TRBJ1-5; clone_size: many; v_call: TRBV20-1; cdr3_length: 16; cdr3_nt: TGCAGTGCTAGAGATAGCCAGGGGGCGAGCAATCAGCCCCAGCATTTT; cdr3_aa: CSARDSQGASNQPQHF
d_call: NA; j_call: TRBJ1-2; clone_size: many; v_call: TRBV29-1; cdr3_length: 15; cdr3_nt: TGCAGCGTTGTTACTTGGACCTTGTCGCCGGGGGGCTACACCTTC; cdr3_aa: CSVVTWTLSPGGYTF
d_call: TRBD1; j_call: TRBJ1-2; clone_size: many; v_call: TRBV6-1; cdr3_length: 18; cdr3_nt: TGTGCCAGCAGTGAAGTTACATCCGGGACAGTTTTTAACTATGGCTACACCTTC; cdr3_aa: CASSEVTSGTVFNYGYTF
d_call: NA; j_call: TRBJ2-3; clone_size: many; v_call: TRBV7-2; cdr3_length: 15; cdr3_nt: TGTGCCAGCAGCGTACCCGGGACTAGCACAGATACGCAGTATTTT; cdr3_aa: CASSVPGTSTDTQYF
d_call: NA; j_call: TRBJ2-3; clone_size: many; v_call: TRBV3-1; cdr3_length: 17; cdr3_nt: TGTGCCAGCAGCCAATGGAGGGGAACAGGTAGCACAGATACGCAGTATTTT; cdr3_aa: CASSQWRGTGSTDTQYF
d_call: NA; j_call: TRBJ2-5; clone_size: many; v_call: TRBV11-2; cdr3_length: 13; cdr3_nt: TGTGCCAGCAAAGGGGGGGATCTAGAGACCCAGTACTTC; cdr3_aa: CASKGGDLETQYF
d_call: TRBD2; j_call: TRBJ2-5; clone_size: many; v_call: TRBV29-1; cdr3_length: 13; cdr3_nt: TGCAGCGGGGGACTAGCGGGATGGGAGACCCAGTACTTC; cdr3_aa: CSGGLAGWETQYF
d_call: NA; j_call: TRBJ1-4; clone_size: many; v_call: TRBV5-6; cdr3_length: 15; cdr3_nt: TGTGCCAGCAGCTTGATTAGCTCACAGGCTGAAAAACTGTTTTTT; cdr3_aa: CASSLISSQAEKLFF
d_call: TRBD2; j_call: TRBJ2-2; clone_size: many; v_call: TRBV5-1; cdr3_length: 15; cdr3_nt: TGCGCCAGCAAGGGGACTAGCGCGAACACCGGGGAGCTGTTTTTT; cdr3_aa: CASKGTSANTGELFF
d_call: NA; j_call: TRBJ2-7; clone_size: many; v_call: TRBV5-5; cdr3_length: 14; cdr3_nt: TGTGCCAGCAGCTTGTGGGGTGGCCATTACGAGCAGTACTTC; cdr3_aa: CASSLWGGHYEQYF
d_call: TRBD2; j_call: TRBJ2-7; clone_size: many; v_call: TRBV4-1; cdr3_length: 17; cdr3_nt: TGCGCCAGCAGCCAACTCCCGGCTAGCGGGAGATCTTACGAGCAGTACTTC; cdr3_aa: CASSQLPASGRSYEQYF
d_call: NA; j_call: TRBJ2-3; clone_size: many; v_call: TRBV12-3/TRBV12-4; cdr3_length: 13; cdr3_nt: TGTGCCAGCAGTCCCCCGGGGGTCGATACGCAGTATTTT; cdr3_aa: CASSPPGVDTQYF
d_call: NA; j_call: TRBJ1-2; clone_size: many; v_call: TRBV27; cdr3_length: 12; cdr3_nt: TGTGCCAGCAGGGACAGTCCCTATGGCTACACCTTC; cdr3_aa: CASRDSPYGYTF
d_call: TRBD2; j_call: TRBJ2-1; clone_size: many; v_call: TRBV7-6; cdr3_length: 17; cdr3_nt: TGTGCCAGCAGCGTCGGAAGACTAGCGGGAGGCACCTATGAGCAGTTCTTC; cdr3_aa: CASSVGRLAGGTYEQFF
d_call: NA; j_call: TRBJ1-6; clone_size: many; v_call: TRBV12-3/TRBV12-4; cdr3_length: 14; cdr3_nt: TGTGCCAGCAGCCTGACCGTTTATAATTCACCCCTCCACTTT; cdr3_aa: CASSLTVYNSPLHF
d_call: NA; j_call: TRBJ2-7; clone_size: many; v_call: TRBV7-2; cdr3_length: 14; cdr3_nt: TGTGCCAGCAGCTTAGAAGGGACAAAGGACGAGCAGTACTTC; cdr3_aa: CASSLEGTKDEQYF
d_call: NA; j_call: TRBJ1-6; clone_size: many; v_call: TRBV6-5; cdr3_length: 13; cdr3_nt: TGTGCCAGCAATAGTAACGGTGTTTCACCCCTCCACTTT; cdr3_aa: CASNSNGVSPLHF
d_call: NA; j_call: TRBJ2-7; clone_size: many; v_call: TRBV20-1; cdr3_length: 12; cdr3_nt: TGCAGTGCGAACGACCTACTGAACGAGCAGTACTTC; cdr3_aa: CSANDLLNEQYF
d_call: NA; j_call: TRBJ1-4; clone_size: many; v_call: TRBV24-1; cdr3_length: 18; cdr3_nt: TGTGCCACCAGTGATTTTGGTTATTCGGACAGCATCCATGAAAAACTGTTTTTT; cdr3_aa: CATSDFGYSDSIHEKLFF
d_call: TRBD2; j_call: TRBJ2-7; clone_size: many; v_call: TRBV7-2; cdr3_length: 15; cdr3_nt: TGTGCCAGCAGCCAGACTAGCGGGGGCCCCTACGAGCAGTACTTC; cdr3_aa: CASSQTSGGPYEQYF
d_call: NA; j_call: TRBJ2-4; clone_size: many; v_call: TRBV20-1; cdr3_length: 13; cdr3_nt: TGCAGTGCTAGAGAGCCGGGTCTAAACATTCAGTACTTC; cdr3_aa: CSAREPGLNIQYF
d_call: NA; j_call: TRBJ2-5; clone_size: few; v_call: TRBV5-6; cdr3_length: 13; cdr3_nt: TGTGCCAGCAGCTCGGGGGTCTCGGGGACCCAGTACTTC; cdr3_aa: CASSSGVSGTQYF
d_call: NA; j_call: TRBJ2-5; clone_size: many; v_call: TRBV20-1; cdr3_length: 15; cdr3_nt: TGCAGTGCTTCCGACGTTGGGGGGACGCAAGAGACCCAGTACTTC; cdr3_aa: CSASDVGGTQETQYF
d_call: TRBD1; j_call: TRBJ1-2; clone_size: NA; v_call: TRBV19; cdr3_length: 15; cdr3_nt: TGTGCCAGTAGTAGCGGGACAGCCATTAACTATGGCTACACCTTC; cdr3_aa: CASSSGTAINYGYTF
d_call: NA; j_call: TRBJ1-1; clone_size: many; v_call: TRBV7-6; cdr3_length: 14; cdr3_nt: TGTGCCAGCAGCTTAAACTGGAAGGACACTGAAGCTTTCTTT; cdr3_aa: CASSLNWKDTEAFF
d_call: TRBD2; j_call: TRBJ2-5; clone_size: NA; v_call: TRBV3-1; cdr3_length: 15; cdr3_nt: TGTGCCAACAGCCAAGACCTAGCGGTGGGAGATATCCAGTACTTC; cdr3_aa: CANSQDLAVGDIQYF
d_call: TRBD2; j_call: TRBJ2-7; clone_size: many; v_call: TRBV20-1; cdr3_length: 12; cdr3_nt: TGCAGCCTGGGTAGCGGGCCTTACGAGCAGTACTTC; cdr3_aa: CSLGSGPYEQYF
d_call: NA; j_call: TRBJ1-1; clone_size: many; v_call: TRBV5-1; cdr3_length: 13; cdr3_nt: TGCGCCAGCAGCCAGGACGGACGATATGAAGCTTTCTTT; cdr3_aa: CASSQDGRYEAFF
d_call: NA; j_call: TRBJ2-2; clone_size: many; v_call: TRBV21-1; cdr3_length: 15; cdr3_nt: TGTGCCAGCAGCAAAGTGCGGGAGCGCACCGGGGAGCTGTTTTTT; cdr3_aa: CASSKVRERTGELFF
d_call: TRBD1; j_call: TRBJ1-2; clone_size: many; v_call: TRBV20-1; cdr3_length: 15; cdr3_nt: TGCAGTGCTGGAATGTCCGGGACAGACAACTATGGCTACACCTTC; cdr3_aa: CSAGMSGTDNYGYTF
d_call: NA; j_call: TRBJ2-3; clone_size: many; v_call: TRBV5-5; cdr3_length: 13; cdr3_nt: TGTGCCAGCGGAAATGGGGTCAGAGATACGCAGTATTTT; cdr3_aa: CASGNGVRDTQYF
d_call: NA; j_call: TRBJ1-2; clone_size: few; v_call: TRBV28; cdr3_length: 13; cdr3_nt: TGTGCCACCAGGGAGGAGGGGAACTATGGCTACACCTTC; cdr3_aa: CATREEGNYGYTF
d_call: TRBD1; j_call: TRBJ2-6; clone_size: many; v_call: TRBV9; cdr3_length: 17; cdr3_nt: TGTGCCAGCAGCTCCCAGACAGGGGCGTTTGGGGCCAACGTCCTGACTTTC; cdr3_aa: CASSSQTGAFGANVLTF
d_call: NA; j_call: TRBJ1-5; clone_size: many; v_call: TRBV24-1; cdr3_length: 12; cdr3_nt: TGTGCCACCAGTGAGGTGAATCAGCCCCAGCATTTT; cdr3_aa: CATSEVNQPQHF
d_call: NA; j_call: TRBJ2-3; clone_size: many; v_call: TRBV7-3; cdr3_length: 15; cdr3_nt: TGTGCCAGCAGCTTAAGTGGGACTAGCACAGATACGCAGTATTTT; cdr3_aa: CASSLSGTSTDTQYF
d_call: TRBD1; j_call: TRBJ2-7; clone_size: many; v_call: TRBV27; cdr3_length: 14; cdr3_nt: TGTGCCAGCAGTCCAGCCGGGACAGGGATTTCCCAGTACTTC; cdr3_aa: CASSPAGTGISQYF
d_call: TRBD1; j_call: TRBJ1-5; clone_size: NA; v_call: TRBV14; cdr3_length: 19; cdr3_nt: TGTGCCAGCAGCCAAGATCCGGACAGGGTAGGAAATAGCAATCAGCCCCAGCATTTT; cdr3_aa: CASSQDPDRVGNSNQPQHF
d_call: NA; j_call: TRBJ2-2; clone_size: NA; v_call: TRBV20-1; cdr3_length: 15; cdr3_nt: TGCAGTGCTAGAGATAACCTAGCGAGCACCGGGGAGCTGTTTTTT; cdr3_aa: CSARDNLASTGELFF
d_call: TRBD1; j_call: TRBJ2-1; clone_size: many; v_call: TRBV5-5; cdr3_length: 14; cdr3_nt: TGTGCCAGCAGCTGGATGGGACAGAACAATGAGCAGTTCTTC; cdr3_aa: CASSWMGQNNEQFF
d_call: TRBD2; j_call: TRBJ2-7; clone_size: many; v_call: TRBV20-1; cdr3_length: 15; cdr3_nt: TGCAGTGCCTATAAGACTAGCGGGAGGTGGTACGAGCAGTACTTC; cdr3_aa: CSAYKTSGRWYEQYF
d_call: NA; j_call: TRBJ2-1; clone_size: many; v_call: TRBV5-1; cdr3_length: 12; cdr3_nt: TGCGCCAGCAGCTTGACGCAGCTTGAGCAGTTCTTC; cdr3_aa: CASSLTQLEQFF
d_call: NA; j_call: TRBJ1-3; clone_size: many; v_call: TRBV12-3/TRBV12-4; cdr3_length: 17; cdr3_nt: TGTGCCAGCAGTAGCCTGACGGGACCGGGCTCTGGAAACACCATATATTTT; cdr3_aa: CASSSLTGPGSGNTIYF
d_call: NA; j_call: TRBJ1-5; clone_size: many; v_call: TRBV4-1; cdr3_length: 15; cdr3_nt: TGCGCCAGCAGCCAGCGGTACCAGGGACCCCAGCCCCAGCATTTT; cdr3_aa: CASSQRYQGPQPQHF
d_call: NA; j_call: TRBJ2-1; clone_size: many; v_call: TRBV3-1; cdr3_length: 11; cdr3_nt: TGTGCCAGCAGCCAAGCAAATGAGCAGTTCTTC; cdr3_aa: CASSQANEQFF
d_call: NA; j_call: TRBJ2-3; clone_size: many; v_call: TRBV4-2; cdr3_length: 17; cdr3_nt: TGTGCCAGCAGCCAAGATAACTCAGGGCCTGGCAGGAATACGCAGTATTTT; cdr3_aa: CASSQDNSGPGRNTQYF
d_call: NA; j_call: TRBJ2-3; clone_size: few; v_call: TRBV4-3; cdr3_length: 16; cdr3_nt: TGCGCCAGCAGCCGGGAGTGGGGTCTGGGTGCCGATACGCAGTATTTT; cdr3_aa: CASSREWGLGADTQYF
d_call: NA; j_call: TRBJ1-5; clone_size: many; v_call: TRBV20-1; cdr3_length: 15; cdr3_nt: TGCAGTGCTACCCGGCAGGGCAGGCCAAATCAGCCCCAGCATTTT; cdr3_aa: CSATRQGRPNQPQHF